Following are 27 T cell receptor beta chains from one sample sequenced in a study of blood T cells in healthy people across ages (dated by TCRdb to about 2015). Preparation of the library involved 5' RACE. TCRdb shows the sequencer as Illumina HiSeq 2500. A second PCR of 7 to 11 cycles was performed with a sample-barcoded 5' primer and a J-beta primer mix. The public reads were run again by TCRdb, first through fastp at Q25 and then through MiXCR, and only productive beta chains were kept. Here each entry gathers all rows of one CDR3 protein and keeps the most common genes and DNA. Present in this sample are around 750,000 distinct CDR3 sequences, about 48% of which were seen just once. Around 40% of the sample comes from the top ten. The sample comprised blood. These TCRs come from a man older than 75 in good health.

This clonotype was found once. This may arise from a read error, as a much more abundant clone is one base away. This chain links TRBV7-3 with TRBJ2-3; D uncertain. Per germline, CDR1 SGHTA and CDR2 FQGTGA. The CDR3 contains 12 residues. CDR3 bases: TGTGCCAGCAGCTCCAACACAGATGCGCAGTATTTT. Its protein product is CASSSNTDAQYF.

The genes are TRBV24-1 and TRBJ1-1; D is unresolved. Deletions cut 2 bases from V and 5 bases from J, with 17 bases between. Per germline, CDR1 KGHDR and CDR2 SFDVKD. This CDR3 spans 16 amino acids. CDR3 coding DNA: TGTGCCACCAGTGATTCCCGACCCGGAACGGGGACTGAAGCTTTCTTT. As protein: CATSDSRPGTGTEAFF.

The chain combines TRBV7-9 with TRBJ2-1; D ambiguous. The J call may be mistaken, given a closer DNA end match to TRBJ2-7. Germline CDR1 SEHNR, CDR2 FQNEAQ (reference sequence). The CDR3 sequence is 15 residues long. The CDR3 here is CASSLSQSSYNEQYF. The DNA of the CDR3 is TGTGCCAGCAGCTTAAGTCAGAGCTCCTACAATGAGCAGTACTTC.

This sequence joins TRBV24-1 and TRBJ2-1, with 10 nucleotides matching TRBD1. With V trimmed by 5 bases and J by 2 bases, 5 bases remained unmatched. There are 16 residues in the CDR3. CDR1 and CDR2 (germline): KGHDR, SFDVKD. The CDR3 DNA reads TGTGCCACCAGTGCCTCAGGACAGGGGGCCTACAATGAGCAGTTCTTC. Encoded protein: CATSASGQGAYNEQFF.

This clonotype was recorded once. One end of the junction is discordant with germline, which a read error may explain. The chain is built from TRBV6-6 and TRBJ2-5, with D perhaps matching TRBD1 (5 bases). This CDR3 has 13 amino acids. Germline CDR1 MNHNY, CDR2 SVGAGI (reference sequence). The CDR3 DNA is TGTGCCAGCAGGTCGACAGACCAAGAGACCCGGTACTTC. Translation gives CASRSTDQETRYF.

This clonotype was seen a few times. The chain links TRBV6-5 to TRBJ2-7, with TRBD2 matching over 10 bases. J lost 0 bases, V lost 3 bases, and 2 bases had no gene match. The CDR3 length is 15 residues. From germline, CDR1 is MNHEY and CDR2 SVGAGI. CDR3: CASSYLAGVSYEQYF. DNA of the CDR3: TGTGCCAGCAGTTATCTAGCGGGAGTCTCCTACGAGCAGTACTTC.

This clonotype was picked up a small number of times. J is TRBJ1-1 and V is TRBV5-1, with 7 nucleotides matching TRBD1. The J segment lost 2 bases and the V segment lost 4 bases, leaving 5 bases of the junction unmatched. CDR3 size: 14 residues. Germline V gene data show CDR1 as SGHRS and CDR2 as YFSETQ. The CDR3 DNA sequence: TGCGCCAGCAGCAACCGGACAGGTAACACTGAAGCTTTCTTT. The encoded protein is CASSNRTGNTEAFF.

This clonotype was detected only a few times. This chain connects TRBV6-1 to TRBJ2-7; perhaps TRBD1 as D (5 bases). Germline V lookup: CDR1 MNHNS, CDR2 SASEGT. V was cut by 6 bases and J by 2 bases, with 14 bases left in between. The CDR3 has 14 residues. The CDR3 loop reads CASRPPDKAYEQYF. In nucleotides, the CDR3 is TGTGCCAGCAGGCCCCCGGACAAAGCCTACGAGCAGTACTTC.

The CDR3 DNA reads TGTGCCAGCAGTAGGGGGGAGAGGAACACTGAAGCTTTCTTT. It yields the protein CASSRGERNTEAFF. The chain is built from TRBV28 and TRBJ1-1; a weak D match, TRBD1 (6 bases). The CDR3 has 14 amino acids. Between the trimmed V and J ends, which lost 5 bases and 1 base, there was a span of 11 bases. The germline V gene encodes CDR1 MDHEN and CDR2 SYDVKM.

This rearrangement joins TRBV4-1 to TRBJ2-1; the D gene is possibly TRBD2 (6 bases). The CDR3 contains 19 residues. Trimming took 0 bases from V and 0 from J, leaving 18 bases between them. Germline V CDR1 and CDR2: MGHRA, YSYEKL. The CDR3 region has the DNA TGCGCCAGCAGCCAAGATCGGGATAGCGGAGTCATCTCCTACAATGAGCAGTTCTTC. This codes for CASSQDRDSGVISYNEQFF.

The J gene is TRBJ2-3, the V gene TRBV7-3; D is unresolved. Germline lookup yields CDR1 SGHTA and CDR2 FQGTGA. The ends were cut back, 2 bases at V and 3 bases at J, with 9 bases in the middle. This CDR3 has 14 amino acids. The CDR3 nucleotides are TGTGCCAGCAGCTTAGATTGGACGACAGATACGCAGTATTTT. Its protein is CASSLDWTTDTQYF.

The CDR3 region has the DNA TGTGCCACCAGTGTCGGGTACAGCAGTGGGCTTACCGGGGAGCTGTTTTTT. Amino acid sequence: CATSVGYSSGLTGELFF. J is TRBJ2-2 and V is TRBV24-1; the D is unclear. The CDR3 is 17 amino acids. Germline V gene sequence: CDR1 KGHDR, CDR2 SFDVKD. The ends were cut back, 5 bases at V and 5 bases at J, with 20 bases in the middle.

The chain couples TRBV18 to TRBJ2-7; possibly TRBD1 for D (6 bases). Germline CDR1 reads KGHSH; CDR2 reads LQKENI. Trimming pared 2 bases from V and 2 bases from J, leaving 16 bases between. This CDR3 spans 16 amino acids. The CDR3 sequence: CASSPITETGAYEQYV. The CDR3 DNA follows: TGTGCCAGCTCACCAATAACCGAGACAGGTGCCTACGAGCAGTACGTC.

In this sample, this clonotype turned up a few times. The chain recombines TRBV11-2 with TRBJ1-6; unclear D gene. CDR3 length: 13 amino acids. V lost 5 bases, J lost 7 bases, and 9 bases lay in between. Germline values: CDR1 SGHAT, CDR2 FQNNGV. The CDR3 DNA sequence: TGTGCCAGCAGCCCTCGATTCAATTCACCCCTCCACTTT. Encoded protein: CASSPRFNSPLHF.

This sequence joins TRBV7-2 and TRBJ1-1; D call uncertain. Per the germline V gene, CDR1 is SGHTA and CDR2 is FQGNSA. Trimming cost V 2 bases and J 4 bases, with 11 bases left between them. CDR3 length equals 14 residues. DNA for the CDR3: TGTGCCAGCAGCTTAAGACGAATTCCCACTGAAGCTTTCTTT. This gives the protein CASSLRRIPTEAFF.

This clonotype was detected many times. This chain connects TRBV4-1 to TRBJ2-7; no clear D. CDR3 size: 15 residues. The V end was cut by 0 bases, the J end by 2 bases, with 11 bases between. In germline, CDR1 is MGHRA, CDR2 YSYEKL. The CDR3 is CASSQERASTYEQYF. Written as DNA, the CDR3 is TGCGCCAGCAGCCAAGAAAGGGCCAGTACCTACGAGCAGTACTTC.

V gene TRBV9 combines with J gene TRBJ2-1; 7 bases map to TRBD1. The CDR3 has 15 residues. Germline V gives CDR1 SGDLS, CDR2 YYNGEE. The ends lost 4 bases at V and 6 bases at J; junction bases unmatched: 10. Written as DNA, the CDR3 is TGTGCCAGCAGCCCCCGACAGGGCACCGGCAATGAGCAGTTCTTC. Protein: CASSPRQGTGNEQFF.

This clonotype is a singleton in its sample. The chain combines TRBV29-1 with TRBJ1-4; possibly TRBD1 for D (5 bases). This CDR3 has 17 amino acids. Between the trimmed V and J ends, which lost 4 bases and 10 bases, there was a span of 28 bases. Germline V gene sequence: CDR1 SQVTM, CDR2 ANQGSEA. The CDR3 spells CSVGFQEGTGYIGKLFF. The CDR3 nucleotides are TGCAGCGTTGGATTCCAAGAAGGGACGGGATATATTGGAAAACTGTTTTTT.

This chain links TRBV5-1 with TRBJ2-5; perhaps TRBD1 as D (5 bases). The J call could be wrong; TRBJ2-4 is a better fit for the DNA end. Per germline, CDR1 SGHRS and CDR2 YFSETQ. The CDR3 length is 15 residues. The CDR3 reads CASSQSSRGKNIQYF. The CDR3 bases are TGCGCCAGCAGCCAGAGTTCAAGGGGCAAAAACATTCAGTACTTC.

This clonotype showed up just a few times. This chain links TRBV3-1 with TRBJ2-1; a possible D gene is TRBD2 (7 bases). Trimming shortened V by 3 bases and J by 9 bases, and 18 bases separated the two germline ends. The CDR3 has 15 residues. The germline V gene encodes CDR1 LGHDT and CDR2 YNNKEL (reference sequence). CDR3: CASSQTTGRGGEQFF. The CDR3 DNA reads as TGTGCCAGCAGCCAGACAACAGGGAGGGGCGGTGAGCAGTTCTTC.

V usage is TRBV28 and J usage is TRBJ2-1; TRBD1 is a possible D gene (5 bases). The CDR3 runs 12 residues. Germline CDR1 MDHEN, CDR2 SYDVKM. V was cut by 8 bases and J by 4 bases, with 9 bases left in between. CDR3 protein: CASLQGYNEQFF. The CDR3 DNA is TGTGCCAGCCTCCAGGGTTACAATGAGCAGTTCTTC. Filled out from reference TRBV28 and TRBJ2-1, the complete variable domain reads DVKVTQSSRYLVKRTGEKVFLECVQDMDHENMFWYRQDPGLGLRLIYFSYDVKMKEKGDIPEGYSVSREKKERFSLILESASTNQTSMYLCASLQGYNEQFFGPGTRLTVL.

About this clonotype itself: This clone may be a read error of a much larger clone one base away. As DNA, the CDR3 is TGTACCAGCAGCCGAGGACAGGGGGCTGATGGCTACACCTTC. Its translation: CTSSRGQGADGYTF. The chain employs TRBV3-1 and TRBJ1-2, with TRBD1 matching over 11 bases. The CDR3 consists of 14 residues. CDR1 LGHDT and CDR2 YNNKEL come from the germline V gene (reference sequence).

The rearrangement uses TRBV20-1 and TRBJ1-2; weak D call: TRBD1 (6 bases). The V gene's germline CDR1 is DFQATT and CDR2 SNEGSKA (reference sequence). Between the trimmed V and J ends, which lost 3 bases and 10 bases, there was a span of 15 bases. The CDR3 runs to 12 residues. Here the CDR3 reads CSASPGQWDYTF. CDR3 coding DNA: TGCAGTGCTAGTCCGGGACAATGGGACTACACCTTC.

The chain couples TRBV24-1 to TRBJ2-1, with 16 bases fitting TRBD2. With 2 bases clipped from V and 7 bases from J, the junction kept 7 bases outside the gene matches. The CDR3 has 18 residues. Per the germline V gene, CDR1 is KGHDR and CDR2 is SFDVKD. The chain's CDR3 is CATSDSGLAGGFGNEQFF. The CDR3 bases are TGTGCCACCAGTGATTCGGGACTAGCGGGAGGGTTTGGGAATGAGCAGTTCTTC.

This clonotype came up a few times. The chain couples TRBV11-2 to TRBJ1-4; weak D call: TRBD1 (5 bases). V was shortened by 5 bases and J by 5 bases, with 12 bases between the two germline ends. Germline loops: CDR1 SGHAT, CDR2 FQNNGV. The CDR3 covers 14 residues. The CDR3 loop reads CASSIRGMNEKLFF. The CDR3 DNA sequence: TGTGCCAGCAGCATACGGGGGATGAATGAAAAACTGTTTTTT.

The CDR3 DNA follows: TGTGCCAGCAGTGAATGGGGCCGATACGAGCAGTACTTC. The encoded protein is CASSEWGRYEQYF. The V and J genes are TRBV25-1 and TRBJ2-7, with D perhaps matching TRBD1 (5 bases). The CDR3 has 13 amino acids. Germline-derived CDR1 and CDR2 are MGHDK and SYGVNS. V was clipped by 1 base and J by 4 bases, with 8 bases between them.

This clonotype showed up just a few times. The chain employs TRBV20-1 and TRBJ2-4; no clear D. Trimming took 1 base from V and 10 from J, leaving 8 bases between them. Germline V gene data show CDR1 as DFQATT and CDR2 as SNEGSKA (reference sequence). The CDR3 covers 11 residues. The CDR3 loop reads CSARVGLIQYF. The CDR3 DNA sequence: TGCAGTGCTAGAGTTGGTTTGATTCAGTACTTC.